The 11 T cell receptor beta chains below come from one sample, sequenced in a study of blood T cell repertoires in COVID-19. Assay: immunoSEQ multiplex PCR; the TCRdb copy retains only in-frame clones and omits some. The sample lists fewer than 650,000 clones; about 89% were seen once. Specimen: peripheral blood. These receptors came from a woman aged 45 to 65 with COVID-19, enrolled during active disease.

The genes are TRBV7-8 and TRBJ1-1; the match to TRBD1 covers 7 bases. V was clipped by 1 base and J by 4 bases; unmatched bases: 9. Germline CDR1 is SGHVS and CDR2 is FQNEAQ. This CDR3 contains 16 residues. The CDR3 nucleotides are TGTGCCAGCAGCTTAGAAAGGGGGCTCGTTGTCACTGAAGCTTTCTTT. Translation: CASSLERGLVVTEAFF.

The chain joins TRBV5-5 to TRBJ1-1; maybe TRBD1 (5 bases). Germline V gene lookup returns CDR1 SGHKS and CDR2 YYEKEE (reference sequence). This CDR3 region has 14 residues. Trimming cost V 0 bases and J 7 bases, with 13 bases left between them. The CDR3 loop is CASSLGQPSSEAFF. The CDR3 DNA follows: TGTGCCAGCAGCTTGGGACAGCCCAGTAGTGAAGCTTTCTTT.

This clone was seen repeatedly, ten times or more. The chain employs TRBV18 and TRBJ2-7; TRBD1 might be the D (6 bases). V gave up 5 bases and J gave up 8 bases, with 22 bases separating them. This CDR3 contains 15 residues. Looked up from germline, CDR1 is KGHSH and CDR2 is LQKENI. CDR3 loop: CASSTGPGAESKQYF. Written as DNA, the CDR3 is TGTGCCAGCTCAACAGGACCAGGGGCCGAATCGAAGCAGTACTTC.

This chain connects TRBV5-1 to TRBJ1-3; D gene ambiguous. Per germline, CDR1 SGHRS and CDR2 YFSETQ. The CDR3 extends over 17 amino acids. V gave up 3 bases and J gave up 0 bases, with 16 bases separating them. CDR3 amino acids: CASSSYPGSSSGNTIYF. As DNA, the CDR3 is TGCGCCAGCAGCTCATACCCGGGATCAAGCTCTGGAAACACCATATATTTT.

Notes on this clone: Sequence at one end of the junction differs from germline and may be a read error. The gene calls are TRBV5-6 and TRBJ1-2, with D unclear. CDR1 SGHDT and CDR2 YYEEEE come from the germline V gene. The CDR3 is 12 amino acids. The DNA for the CDR3 is TGTGCCAGCAGCTCCTATAACCATGGCTACACCTTC. Encoded protein: CASSSYNHGYTF.

This clone was counted a single time. J is TRBJ2-7 and V is TRBV10-3; 7 bases line up with TRBD1. V was pared by 5 bases and J by 6 bases, with 4 bases of the junction left unmatched. Germline CDR1 reads ENHRY; CDR2 reads SYGVKD. The CDR3 loop spans 12 amino acids. The CDR3 region has the DNA TGTGCCATCAGTACAGGGGCGATCGAGCAGTACTTC. This codes for CAISTGAIEQYF.

The chain joins TRBV2 to TRBJ2-6, with TRBD1 identical over 7 bases. This CDR3 has 16 amino acids. The germline V gene encodes CDR1 SNHLY and CDR2 FYNNEI. V shed 8 bases and J 4 bases; nucleotides not matched to a gene: 11. In nucleotides, the CDR3 is TGTGCCAGCTCCGCCCAACAGGGGAAAGGGGCCAACGTCCTGACTTTC. Translation: CASSAQQGKGANVLTF. Full variable domain (rest looked up from reference TRBV2 and TRBJ2-6): EPEVTQTPSHQVTQMGQEVILRCVPISNHLYFYWYRQILGQKVEFLVSFYNNEISEKSEIFDDQFSVERPDGSNFTLKIRSTKLEDSAMYFCASSAQQGKGANVLTFGAGSRLTVL.

The chain joins TRBV2 to TRBJ2-2; TRBD2 might be the D (6 bases). Germline CDR1 and CDR2: SNHLY and FYNNEI. The CDR3 is made up of 15 amino acids. With 6 bases removed from V and 2 bases from J, the gap between germline ends came to 13 bases. CDR3 nucleotides: TGTGCCAGCAGCCTGGGACTGAGTAACACCGGGGAGCTGTTTTTT. It translates to CASSLGLSNTGELFF.

This chain joins TRBV30 and TRBJ1-2; TRBD1 agrees at 7 bases. Per germline, CDR1 GTSNPN and CDR2 SVGIG (reference sequence). This CDR3 region has 14 residues. The J segment lost 8 bases and the V segment lost 2 bases, leaving 11 bases of the junction unmatched. CDR3 amino acids: CAWSPGTDNEGYTF. The DNA for the CDR3 is TGTGCCTGGAGTCCCGGGACAGATAACGAAGGCTACACCTTC. The variable domain in full, completed from reference TRBV30 and TRBJ1-2, reads SQTIHQWPATLVQPVGSPLSLECTVEGTSNPNLYWYRQAAGRGLQLLFYSVGIGQISSEVPQNLSASRPQDRQFILSSKKLLLSDSGFYLCAWSPGTDNEGYTFGSGTRLTVV.

The rearrangement joins TRBV4-1 to TRBJ1-2; 8 nucleotides match TRBD1. Germline loops: CDR1 MGHRA, CDR2 YSYEKL. The CDR3 is 16 residues long. The trim removed 0 bases at V and 4 bases at J, leaving 7 bases unmatched. The CDR3 protein is CASSQEAGTGLYGYTF. DNA of the CDR3: TGCGCCAGCAGCCAAGAGGCGGGGACAGGCCTCTATGGCTACACCTTC.

The chain is built from TRBV27 and TRBJ2-7, with 15 positions matching TRBD2. With 5 bases clipped from V and 0 bases from J, the junction kept 5 bases outside the gene matches. Germline assignment: CDR1 MNHEY and CDR2 SMNVEV (reference sequence). The CDR3 has 17 residues. CDR3: CASSPGLAGGYSYEQYF. CDR3 DNA: TGTGCCAGCAGTCCGGGACTAGCGGGGGGTTACTCCTACGAGCAGTACTTC.